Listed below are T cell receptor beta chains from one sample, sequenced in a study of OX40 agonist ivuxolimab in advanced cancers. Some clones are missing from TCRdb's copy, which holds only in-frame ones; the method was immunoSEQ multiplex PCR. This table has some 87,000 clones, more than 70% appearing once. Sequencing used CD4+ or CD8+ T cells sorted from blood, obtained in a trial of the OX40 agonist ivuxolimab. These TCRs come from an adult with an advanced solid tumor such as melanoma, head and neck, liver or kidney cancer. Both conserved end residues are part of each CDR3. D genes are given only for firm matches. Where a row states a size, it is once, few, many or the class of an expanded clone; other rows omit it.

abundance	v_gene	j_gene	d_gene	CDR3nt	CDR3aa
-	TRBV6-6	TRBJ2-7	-	TGTGCCAGCCAGGGGCCGACGTACGAGCAGTACTTC	CASQGPTYEQYF
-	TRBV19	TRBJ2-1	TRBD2	TGTGCCAGTAGTATAGATTGGCGGCTAGCGGGAGGGACCAATGAGCAGTTCTTC	CASSIDWRLAGGTNEQFF
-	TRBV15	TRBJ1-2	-	TGTGCCACCAGCAGGTCACCGGGAACCAACTATGGCTACACCTTC	CATSRSPGTNYGYTF
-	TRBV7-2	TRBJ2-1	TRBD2	TGTGCCAGCAGCTTAGGTAGCGGGGGGGCCAATGAGCAGTTCTTC	CASSLGSGGANEQFF
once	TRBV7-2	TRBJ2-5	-	TGTGCCAGCAGCGTGGACAGCGCGATGGAGACCCAGTACTTC	CASSVDSAMETQYF
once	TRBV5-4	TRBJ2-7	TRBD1	TGTGCCAGCAACGCCGGGACAGGGATCTACGAGCAGTACTTC	CASNAGTGIYEQYF
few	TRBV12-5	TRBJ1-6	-	TGTGCTAGTGGTTCCTACCCGGGCTCCAGCTCCTATAATTCACCCCTCCACTTT	CASGSYPGSSSYNSPLHF
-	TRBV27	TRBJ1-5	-	TGTGCCAGCAGTCCAGGGCGATCAGGGAGACCCCAGCATTTT	CASSPGRSGRPQHF
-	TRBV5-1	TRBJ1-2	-	TGCGCCAGCAGCTTGGTAGGGGGGAATGGCTACACCTTC	CASSLVGGNGYTF
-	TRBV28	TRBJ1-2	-	TGTGCCAGCAGGACGGGGAACTATGGCTACACCTTC	CASRTGNYGYTF
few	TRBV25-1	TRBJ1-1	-	TGTGCCAGCACCAAAAGGGGGGTTGACACTGAAGCTTTCTTT	CASTKRGVDTEAFF
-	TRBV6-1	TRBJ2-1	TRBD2	TGTGCCAGCAGTGAGGGGACTAGCGGGAGAGGTGGTGAGCAGTTCTTC	CASSEGTSGRGGEQFF
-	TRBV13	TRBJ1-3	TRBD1	TGTGCCAGCAGCCCCCGAGGAGGGGGCTTGGATGGAAACACCATATATTTT	CASSPRGGGLDGNTIYF
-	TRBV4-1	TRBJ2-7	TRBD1	TGCGCCAGCAGCTCTACCTTCACCGCCTACCGGGACAGCCTCTCCTACGAGCAGTACTTC	CASSSTFTAYRDSLSYEQYF
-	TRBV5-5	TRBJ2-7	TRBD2	TGTGCCAGCAGCTCAACGACTAGCGGGAGTTTTGAGCAGTACTTC	CASSSTTSGSFEQYF
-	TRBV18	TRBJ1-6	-	TGTGCCAGCTCACCCGGGACTCAACTTTCACCCCTCCACTTT	CASSPGTQLSPLHF
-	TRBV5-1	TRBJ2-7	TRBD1	TGCGCCAGCAGCTTCGGACAGGCGAGCTCCTACGAGCAGTACTTC	CASSFGQASSYEQYF
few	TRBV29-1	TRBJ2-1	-	TGCAGCGTCCCTGGGACAAATAATGAGCAGTTCTTC	CSVPGTNNEQFF
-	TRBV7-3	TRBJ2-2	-	TGTGCCAGCAGCTTAATCGGAGGGGTTGACACCGGGGAGCTGTTTTTT	CASSLIGGVDTGELFF
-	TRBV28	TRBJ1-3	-	TGTGCCAGCAGTTTTAGATACGGGGGGGGAAACACCATATATTTT	CASSFRYGGGNTIYF
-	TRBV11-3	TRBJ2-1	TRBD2	TGTGCCAGCAGCTTAGCCTATGGCGGGAGCTATGAGCAGTTCTTC	CASSLAYGGSYEQFF
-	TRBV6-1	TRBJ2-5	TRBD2	TGTGCCAGCAGTGGTTCTAGCGGGGGGGCCGGGCAAGAGACCCAGTACTTC	CASSGSSGGAGQETQYF
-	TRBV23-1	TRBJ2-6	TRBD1	TGCGCCAGCAGTCCCTCCGGGACAGGGGAGGGTGGGGCCAACGTCCTGACTTTC	CASSPSGTGEGGANVLTF
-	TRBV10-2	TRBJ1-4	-	TGCGCCAGCAGTGAGTCAGGTGACCCTGGACTGAATGAAAAACTGTTTTTT	CASSESGDPGLNEKLFF
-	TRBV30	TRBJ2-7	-	TGTGCCTGGAGTGTGCGAAAGGTAAACTACGAGCAGTACTTC	CAWSVRKVNYEQYF
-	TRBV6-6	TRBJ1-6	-	TGTGCCAGCAGTTACGGGGGACCCTCCTATAATTCACCCCTCCACTTT	CASSYGGPSYNSPLHF
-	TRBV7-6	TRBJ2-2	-	TGTGCCAGCAGCTTAGCGTCAGGAACCGGGGAGCTGTTTTTT	CASSLASGTGELFF
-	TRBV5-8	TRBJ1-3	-	TGTGCCAGCAGCTTGGGTTCCTCTGGAAACACCATATATTTT	CASSLGSSGNTIYF
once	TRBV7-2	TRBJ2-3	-	TGTGCCAGCAGCTTAGTGGGGGCGCAGGATACGCAGTATTTT	CASSLVGAQDTQYF
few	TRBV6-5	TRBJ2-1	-	TGTGCCAGCAGTTACTCGACGCCGTCCTACAATGAGCAGTTCTTC	CASSYSTPSYNEQFF
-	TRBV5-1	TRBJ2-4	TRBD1	TGCGCCAGCAGCTTGGCTTTAGGGGGCTTTGGGAAAAACATTCAGTACTTC	CASSLALGGFGKNIQYF